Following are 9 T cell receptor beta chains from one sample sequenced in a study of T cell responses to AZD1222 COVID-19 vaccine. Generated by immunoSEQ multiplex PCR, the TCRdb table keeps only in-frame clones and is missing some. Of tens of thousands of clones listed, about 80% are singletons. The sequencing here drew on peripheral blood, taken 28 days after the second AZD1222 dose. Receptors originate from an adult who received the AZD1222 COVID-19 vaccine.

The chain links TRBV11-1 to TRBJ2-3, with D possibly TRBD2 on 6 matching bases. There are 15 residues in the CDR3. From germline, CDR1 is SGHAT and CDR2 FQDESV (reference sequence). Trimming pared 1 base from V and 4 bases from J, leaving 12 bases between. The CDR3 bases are TGTGCCAGCAGCTTAGAACGGGGGAGCCCAGATACGCAGTATTTT. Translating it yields CASSLERGSPDTQYF.

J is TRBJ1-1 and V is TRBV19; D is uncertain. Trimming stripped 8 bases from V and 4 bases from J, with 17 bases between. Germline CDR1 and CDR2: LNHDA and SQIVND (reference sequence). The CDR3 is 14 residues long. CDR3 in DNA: TGTGCCAGTCAAGGGCCCGACTGGTTCACTGAAGCTTTCTTT. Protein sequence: CASQGPDWFTEAFF.

CDR3 in DNA: TGTGCCAGCAGCTCGGTGGGGAGAGCTGAAGCTTTCTTT. Its protein product is CASSSVGRAEAFF. The chain joins TRBV5-4 to TRBJ1-1; D gene unclear. Germline V gene data show CDR1 as SGHNT and CDR2 as YYREEE (reference sequence). Trimming cost V 3 bases and J 6 bases, with 12 bases left between them. The CDR3 contains 13 residues.

The CDR3 spells CASSLSVSSYNEQFF. The CDR3 DNA reads as TGTGCCAGCAGTTTATCTGTGTCCTCCTACAATGAGCAGTTCTTC. This chain uses TRBV27 with TRBJ2-1; D not certain. This CDR3 comprises 15 residues. Trimming cost V 0 bases and J 0 bases, with 6 bases left between them. CDR1 is MNHEY, CDR2 SMNVEV, per germline (reference sequence).

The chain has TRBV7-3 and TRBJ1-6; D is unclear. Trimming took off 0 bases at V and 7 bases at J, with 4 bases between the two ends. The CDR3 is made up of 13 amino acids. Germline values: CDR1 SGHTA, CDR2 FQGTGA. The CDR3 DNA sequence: TGTGCCAGCAGCTTAACGGAAAATTCACCCCTCCACTTT. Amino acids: CASSLTENSPLHF.

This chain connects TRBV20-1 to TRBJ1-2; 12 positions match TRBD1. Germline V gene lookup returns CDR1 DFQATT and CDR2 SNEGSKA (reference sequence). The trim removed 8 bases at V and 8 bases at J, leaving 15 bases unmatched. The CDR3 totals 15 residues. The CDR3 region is CSSSDPGQGAGGYTF. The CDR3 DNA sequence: TGCAGTTCAAGTGATCCGGGACAGGGGGCGGGAGGCTACACCTTC.

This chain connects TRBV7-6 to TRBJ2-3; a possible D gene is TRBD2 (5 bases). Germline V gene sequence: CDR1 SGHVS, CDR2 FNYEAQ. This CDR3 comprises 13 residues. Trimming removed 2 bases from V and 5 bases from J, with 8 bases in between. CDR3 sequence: CASSLRERDTQYF. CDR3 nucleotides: TGTGCCAGCAGCTTACGGGAAAGAGATACGCAGTATTTT.

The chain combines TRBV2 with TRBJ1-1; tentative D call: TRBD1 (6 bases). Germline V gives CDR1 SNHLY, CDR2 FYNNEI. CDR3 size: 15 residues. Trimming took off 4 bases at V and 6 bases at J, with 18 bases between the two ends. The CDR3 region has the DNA TGTGCCAGCAGTGGGGATGCGGGGGGCAGCCCTGAAGCTTTCTTT. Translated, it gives CASSGDAGGSPEAFF.

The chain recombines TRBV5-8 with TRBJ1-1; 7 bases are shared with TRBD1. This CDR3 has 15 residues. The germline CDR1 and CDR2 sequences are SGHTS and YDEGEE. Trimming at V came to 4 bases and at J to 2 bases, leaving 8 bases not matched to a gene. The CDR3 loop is CASSIWGTENTEAFF. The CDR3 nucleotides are TGTGCCAGCAGCATTTGGGGGACAGAAAACACTGAAGCTTTCTTT.